The source of this TCR beta chain is a study of control samples from healthy donors and cancer patients. This table comes from immunoSEQ multiplex PCR, and its TCRdb copy is limited to in-frame clones, with some not included. In the table there are approximately 150,000 clones, around 96% of which are singletons. The sequence was collected from a woman between 25 and 40 years old in good health. Sequenced sample: blood.

The CDR3 DNA is TGTGCCAGCAGTGTCAGGAGCTCCTATAATTCACCCCTCCACTTT. As protein: CASSVRSSYNSPLHF. The chain employs TRBV2 and TRBJ1-6; D not resolved. CDR3 length: 15 amino acids. V lost 4 bases and J 0 bases, leaving 7 bases between the germline ends. Per germline, CDR1 SNHLY and CDR2 FYNNEI. The full variable domain, with the rest looked up from reference TRBV2 and TRBJ1-6, is EPEVTQTPSHQVTQMGQEVILRCVPISNHLYFYWYRQILGQKVEFLVSFYNNEISEKSEIFDDQFSVERPDGSNFTLKIRSTKLEDSAMYFCASSVRSSYNSPLHFGNGTRLTVT.